This TCR beta chain was recorded in a study of OX40 agonist ivuxolimab in advanced cancers. The overall study: Ivuxolimab, an antibody that agonizes OX40 (CD134), was administered to the patients. Broader study findings: In the 0.1 to 3.0 mg/kg range, CD4+ and CD8+ blood T cells had expanded clonally by week 6.

Sequencing was performed with immunoSEQ multiplex PCR; in TCRdb, only in-frame clones are kept and a portion is missing. The table lists 30,000 to 45,000 clones, 88% of them singletons, with approximately 4.1% in the top ten. Blood samples were obtained at baseline, cycle 4 day 1, and cycle 7 day 1. In regard to this clone: The antigen is unknown.

The TCR comes from an adult with an advanced solid tumor such as melanoma, head and neck, liver or kidney cancer. Sequencing used CD4+ or CD8+ T cells sorted from blood, obtained in a trial of the OX40 agonist ivuxolimab.

Written as DNA, the CDR3 is TGTGCCAGCAGTTTAGGAATCGGACAGGGTACTGGCGAGCAGTACTTC. Translation gives CASSLGIGQGTGEQYF. The rearrangement links TRBV27 to TRBJ2-7, with 8 bases identical to TRBD1. V trimming: 2 bases; J trimming: 6 bases; junction bases outside the gene matches: 12. The CDR3 sequence is 16 residues long. Germline V gives CDR1 MNHEY, CDR2 SMNVEV (reference sequence).